A selection of T cell receptor beta chains follows, all from one sample in a study of CD8 T cells in Susac syndrome. TCRdb redid the calling of the immunoSEQ multiplex PCR reads with MiXCR, one entry per CDR3 protein. Here the sample spans around 200,000 distinct CDR3 sequences, 95% being singletons. The specimen sequenced was CD8+ T cells from PBMCs. The receptors derive from a human donor with Susac syndrome. CDR3s include the opening cysteine and the closing phenylalanine or tryptophan. The order of the fields is D gene, J gene, V gene, clone size, CDR3 DNA, CDR3 protein. The D gene is left open where the match is weak. Clone size appears in some rows only: once, few, many, or a class for an expanded clone.

D: TRBD2
J: TRBJ2-7
V: TRBV28
size: -
DNA: TGTGCCAGCAGTTCCCACGGACTAGTCATCTACGAGCAGTACTTC
CDR3: CASSSHGLVIYEQYF

D: TRBD1
J: TRBJ1-6
V: TRBV20-1
size: -
DNA: TGCAGTGCCATAGACGCCGGGACAGGGCTCGTTTATAATTCACCCCTCCACTTT
CDR3: CSAIDAGTGLVYNSPLHF

D: TRBD2
J: TRBJ2-7
V: TRBV20-1
size: -
DNA: TGCAGTGCTAGAGAAAGGCTAGCGGTCTCGGGCGAGCAGTACTTC
CDR3: CSARERLAVSGEQYF

D: -
J: TRBJ1-4
V: TRBV9
size: -
DNA: TGTGCCAGCAGCGTAGCTGGACAAAGCGAAAAACTGTTTTTT
CDR3: CASSVAGQSEKLFF

D: -
J: TRBJ2-5
V: TRBV4-1
size: -
DNA: TGCGCCAGCAGCCAAGATGACACAGGGTTTGGCCAGTACTTC
CDR3: CASSQDDTGFGQYF

D: -
J: TRBJ2-5
V: TRBV12-3/TRBV12-4
size: -
DNA: TGTGCCAGCACCCAGGACCGGGGAACTCAAGAGACCCAGTACTTC
CDR3: CASTQDRGTQETQYF

D: -
J: TRBJ2-5
V: TRBV7-3
size: -
DNA: TGTGCCAGCAGTTATAGACTAGAGGAGACCCAGTACTTC
CDR3: CASSYRLEETQYF

D: TRBD2
J: TRBJ2-7
V: TRBV25-1
size: -
DNA: TGTGCCAGCAGTGAGGCTAGCGGGAGTCGATACGAGCAGTACTTC
CDR3: CASSEASGSRYEQYF

D: -
J: TRBJ1-5
V: TRBV6-1
size: -
DNA: TGTGCCAGCAGTAAAGTCCCTACGAACTTGGGGGAGGGTAATCAGCCCCAGCATTTT
CDR3: CASSKVPTNLGEGNQPQHF

D: -
J: TRBJ2-1
V: TRBV4-1
size: -
DNA: TGCGCCAGCAGCCAGGCCTACGCCGACAGCCAGGACAATGAGCAGTTCTTC
CDR3: CASSQAYADSQDNEQFF

D: TRBD1
J: TRBJ2-1
V: TRBV19
size: -
DNA: TGTGCCAGTAGTATCAGGGGGCAGCACTACAATGAGCAGTTCTTC
CDR3: CASSIRGQHYNEQFF

D: TRBD2
J: TRBJ2-1
V: TRBV9
size: -
DNA: TGTGCCAGCAGCGTAGGGAGCGGGGGGTCCTATGAGCAGTTCTTC
CDR3: CASSVGSGGSYEQFF

D: TRBD1
J: TRBJ1-2
V: TRBV5-1
size: -
DNA: TGCGCCAGCAGCTTGGAGGACAGGGGCTATGGCTACACCTTC
CDR3: CASSLEDRGYGYTF

D: TRBD1
J: TRBJ2-7
V: TRBV7-9
size: -
DNA: TGTGCCAGCAGCTCAGGGGACAGGGGCTACGAGCAGTACTTC
CDR3: CASSSGDRGYEQYF

D: -
J: TRBJ1-5
V: TRBV2
size: -
DNA: TGTGCCAGCAGAGCTTTATCGGGACCCAATCAGCCCCAGCATTTT
CDR3: CASRALSGPNQPQHF

D: -
J: TRBJ1-5
V: TRBV5-1
size: once
DNA: TGCGCCAGCAGCTTGGGGACCGATACCTTGGGTAATCAGCCCCAGCATTTT
CDR3: CASSLGTDTLGNQPQHF

D: -
J: TRBJ2-2
V: TRBV9
size: -
DNA: TGTGCCAGCAGCGCCCCTGGGGGCGGGGAGCTGTTTTTT
CDR3: CASSAPGGGELFF

D: TRBD2
J: TRBJ2-1
V: TRBV12-3/TRBV12-4
size: -
DNA: TGTGCCAGCAGTCTATCGACTAGCCTGGGTGAGCAGTTCTTC
CDR3: CASSLSTSLGEQFF

D: -
J: TRBJ2-7
V: TRBV25-1
size: once
DNA: TGTGCCAGCAGTCCCAGGACTGATGAGCAGTACTTC
CDR3: CASSPRTDEQYF

D: -
J: TRBJ1-2
V: TRBV2
size: -
DNA: TGTGCCAGCAGTGAAGCGGTTTTCGGGGTGATATTC
CDR3: CASSEAVFGVIF

D: -
J: TRBJ1-1
V: TRBV11-2
size: -
DNA: TGTGCCAGCAGCTCTAATGGGGAGACTGAAGCTTTCTTT
CDR3: CASSSNGETEAFF

D: TRBD1
J: TRBJ2-7
V: TRBV19
size: -
DNA: TGTGCCACCTCCGCCGGGACAGGTCCATCCTACGAGCAGTACTTC
CDR3: CATSAGTGPSYEQYF

D: -
J: TRBJ2-1
V: TRBV4-1
size: -
DNA: TGCGCCAGCAGCCAAGACGAGCGACCATCCTACAATGAGCAGTTCTTC
CDR3: CASSQDERPSYNEQFF

D: TRBD2
J: TRBJ2-1
V: TRBV10-2
size: -
DNA: TGCGCCAGCAGTAAAACTAGCGGGGGTTTTGAGAGCTCCTACAATGAGCAGTTCTTC
CDR3: CASSKTSGGFESSYNEQFF

D: TRBD1
J: TRBJ1-5
V: TRBV19
size: -
DNA: TGTGCCAGTACCTTCGGGACAGGGGGCAATCAGCCCCAGCATTTT
CDR3: CASTFGTGGNQPQHF

D: TRBD1
J: TRBJ2-5
V: TRBV4-1
size: -
DNA: TGCGCCAGCAGCCAAGATCCCGCAGGGGGCTTGGAGACCCAGTACTTC
CDR3: CASSQDPAGGLETQYF

D: -
J: TRBJ1-2
V: TRBV30
size: -
DNA: TGTGCCTGGAGTTTAGGTCTTAGGCTTACCTTC
CDR3: CAWSLGLRLTF

D: TRBD2
J: TRBJ2-2
V: TRBV9
size: -
DNA: TGTGCCAGCAGCGCCAGCGGGGGGCCCAACACCGGGGAGCTGTTTTTT
CDR3: CASSASGGPNTGELFF

D: -
J: TRBJ1-1
V: TRBV5-1
size: once
DNA: TGCGCCAGCAGCTTGGGGGGGCTTGTAAGGAACACTGAAGCTTTCTTT
CDR3: CASSLGGLVRNTEAFF

D: TRBD2
J: TRBJ2-1
V: TRBV29-1
size: -
DNA: TGCAGCGGCCTATTAGCGGGGTGGTACAATGAGCAGTTCTTC
CDR3: CSGLLAGWYNEQFF

D: TRBD1
J: TRBJ2-2
V: TRBV7-8
size: -
DNA: TGTGCCAGCAGCCCTGGACAGGACACCGGGGAGCTGTTTTTT
CDR3: CASSPGQDTGELFF

D: -
J: TRBJ2-1
V: TRBV11-2
size: -
DNA: TGTGCCAGCAGCGCCGACGGCAATGAGCAGTTCTTC
CDR3: CASSADGNEQFF

D: -
J: TRBJ1-6
V: TRBV5-6
size: -
DNA: TGTGCCAGCAGCTTGGGTCCGTTTCCAGCCCTCCACTTT
CDR3: CASSLGPFPALHF

D: -
J: TRBJ1-6
V: TRBV20-1
size: -
DNA: TGCAGTGCAGGAGAGTTTTCGGCCAGGAGCTCCTATAATTCACCCCTCCACTTT
CDR3: CSAGEFSARSSYNSPLHF

D: TRBD2
J: TRBJ2-1
V: TRBV5-8
size: -
DNA: TGTGCCAGCAGCCCCGGGACTAGCGCCAATGAGCAGTTCTTC
CDR3: CASSPGTSANEQFF

D: TRBD1
J: TRBJ2-7
V: TRBV24-1
size: -
DNA: TGTGCCACCAGTGATTCCCGGACAGGGGCCTACGAGCAGTACTTC
CDR3: CATSDSRTGAYEQYF